Detailed here is one TCR beta chain. Here immunoSEQ multiplex PCR was the method, and the copy in TCRdb shows in-frame clones only, minus some. Altogether about 14,000 clones are present, approximately 80% being singletons, with the ten largest covering about 11%. Germline CDR1 SGHDT, CDR2 YYEEEE. J was trimmed by 3 bases and V by 1 base; bases with no gene match: 8. CDR3 size: 16 residues. The data derive from a study of technical replicates of blood from a few donors. The sequence was collected from a human donor in good health. The material sequenced was PBMCs. The chain employs TRBV5-6 and TRBJ2-5; 8 bases are shared with TRBD2. CDR3 in amino acids: CASSLPPGGGKETQYF. The CDR3 coding sequence is TGTGCCAGCAGCTTGCCGCCGGGGGGGGGAAAAGAGACCCAGTACTTC.